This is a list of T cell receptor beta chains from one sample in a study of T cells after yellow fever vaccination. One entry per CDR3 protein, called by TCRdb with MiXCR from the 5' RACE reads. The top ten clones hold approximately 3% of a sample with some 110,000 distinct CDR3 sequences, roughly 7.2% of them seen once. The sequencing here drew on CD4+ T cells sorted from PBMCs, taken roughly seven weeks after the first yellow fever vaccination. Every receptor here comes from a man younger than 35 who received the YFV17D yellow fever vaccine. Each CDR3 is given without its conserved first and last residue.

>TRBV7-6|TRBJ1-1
ASRQPGHWNTEAF
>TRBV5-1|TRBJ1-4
ASSLLGTAEEKLF
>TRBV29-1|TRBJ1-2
SVQPGGRGYT
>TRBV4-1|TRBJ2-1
ASSPPIGGDEQF
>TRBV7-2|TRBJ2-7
ASSLMPVSAGEQY
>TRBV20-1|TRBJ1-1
CARDFTGGPYSTEAF
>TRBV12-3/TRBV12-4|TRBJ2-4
ASSLLAAKNIQY
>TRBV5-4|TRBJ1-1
ASSLKGTNTEAF
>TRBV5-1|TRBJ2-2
ASSLMPAGGDTGELF
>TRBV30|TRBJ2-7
AWSQPGASYEQY
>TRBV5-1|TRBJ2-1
ASSLGEAYNEQF
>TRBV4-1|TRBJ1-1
ASSQPPRGAEAF
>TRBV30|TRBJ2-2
AWSRQGSGELF
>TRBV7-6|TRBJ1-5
ARVRGTGNQPQH
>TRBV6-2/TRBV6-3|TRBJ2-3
ASSAGTGGIDTQY
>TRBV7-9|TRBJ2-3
ASSLQADLTDTQY
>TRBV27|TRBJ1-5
ASSPFSGNQPQH
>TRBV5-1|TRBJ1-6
ASSNRANSPLH
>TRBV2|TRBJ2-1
ASSEGGRGGQF
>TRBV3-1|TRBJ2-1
ASTRLAGGLRGEQF
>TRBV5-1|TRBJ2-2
ASSRESNTGELF
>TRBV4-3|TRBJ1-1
ASSPTGAKFEAF
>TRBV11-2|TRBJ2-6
ASSYRVYTGTVFGANVLT
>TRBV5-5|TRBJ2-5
ASSVNPDRETQY
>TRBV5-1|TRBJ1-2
ASSPGGATYGYT
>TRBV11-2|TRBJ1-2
ASSPGPHYT
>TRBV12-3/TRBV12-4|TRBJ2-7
ASSPQGLAGGPVFSEQY
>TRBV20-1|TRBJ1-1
SVPTQSEAF
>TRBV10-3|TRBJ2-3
AISGTSGFGDTQY
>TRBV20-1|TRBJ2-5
SATYSFGETQY
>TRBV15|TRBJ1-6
ATSGSWDSPLH
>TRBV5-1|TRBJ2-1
ASSTVSRAEQF
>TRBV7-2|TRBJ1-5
ASSLDDQPQH
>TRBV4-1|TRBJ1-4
ASSQAPGTGIEKLF
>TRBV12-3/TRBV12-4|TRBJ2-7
ASSLRGGFSEQY
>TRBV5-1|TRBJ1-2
ASSLATGSYGYT
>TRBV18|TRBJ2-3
ASSSRSGTYTDTQY
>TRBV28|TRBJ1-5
ASNLGDRSYQPQH
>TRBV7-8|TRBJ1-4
ASSRGPPNEKLF
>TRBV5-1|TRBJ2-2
ASSTGRSPRTGELF
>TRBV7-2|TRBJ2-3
ASSLDRADTQY
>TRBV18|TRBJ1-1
ASSPRQGEREAF
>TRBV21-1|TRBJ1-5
ASSAYRDRGGQPQH
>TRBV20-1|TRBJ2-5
SARVAGKETQY
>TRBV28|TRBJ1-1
ASGPGYTEAF
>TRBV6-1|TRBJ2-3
ASGRGQGMDTQY
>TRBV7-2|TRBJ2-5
ASSTRQGRETQY
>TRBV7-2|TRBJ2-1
ASSLVRLAGNEQF
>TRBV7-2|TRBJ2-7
ASSPNAYSGGPYEQY
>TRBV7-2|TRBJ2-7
ASSLEGLAYEQY
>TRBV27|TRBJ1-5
ASSLDVGQPQH
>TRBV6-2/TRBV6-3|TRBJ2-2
AITRPGASTGELF
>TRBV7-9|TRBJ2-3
ASSLAGSRVTDTQY
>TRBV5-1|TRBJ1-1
ASSSNNSGWAF
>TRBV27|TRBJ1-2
ASRGLWGEPNYGYT
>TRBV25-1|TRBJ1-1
ASSEYSGAAF